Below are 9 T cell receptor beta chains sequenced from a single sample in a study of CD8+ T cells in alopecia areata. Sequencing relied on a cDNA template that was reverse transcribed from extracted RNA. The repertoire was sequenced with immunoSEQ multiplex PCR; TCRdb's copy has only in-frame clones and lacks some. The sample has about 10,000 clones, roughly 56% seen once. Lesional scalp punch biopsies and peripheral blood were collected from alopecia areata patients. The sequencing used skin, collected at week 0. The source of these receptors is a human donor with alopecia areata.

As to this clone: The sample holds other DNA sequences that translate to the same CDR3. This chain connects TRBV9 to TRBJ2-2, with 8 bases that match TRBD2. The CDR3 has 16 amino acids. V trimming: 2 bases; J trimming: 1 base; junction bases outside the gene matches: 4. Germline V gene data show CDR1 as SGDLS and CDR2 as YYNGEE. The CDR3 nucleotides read TGTGCCAGCAGCGTCCGCGCGGGAGGGAACACCGGGGAGCTGTTTTTT. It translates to CASSVRAGGNTGELFF.

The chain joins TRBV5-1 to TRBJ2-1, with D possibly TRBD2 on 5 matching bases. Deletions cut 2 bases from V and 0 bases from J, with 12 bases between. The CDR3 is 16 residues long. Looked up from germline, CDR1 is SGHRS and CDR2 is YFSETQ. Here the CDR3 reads CASSLFGAGSYNEQFF. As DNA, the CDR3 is TGCGCCAGCAGCTTATTCGGCGCGGGCTCCTACAATGAGCAGTTCTTC. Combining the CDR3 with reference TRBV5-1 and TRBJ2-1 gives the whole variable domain KAGVTQTPRYLIKTRGQQVTLSCSPISGHRSVSWYQQTPGQGLQFLFEYFSETQRNKGNFPGRFSGRQFSNSRSEMNVSTLELGDSALYLCASSLFGAGSYNEQFFGPGTRLTVL.

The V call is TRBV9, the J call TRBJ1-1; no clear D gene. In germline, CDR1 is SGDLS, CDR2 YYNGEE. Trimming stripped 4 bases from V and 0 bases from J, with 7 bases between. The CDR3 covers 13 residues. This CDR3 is CASSLQLNTEAFF. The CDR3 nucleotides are TGTGCCAGCAGCCTACAGTTGAACACTGAAGCTTTCTTT.

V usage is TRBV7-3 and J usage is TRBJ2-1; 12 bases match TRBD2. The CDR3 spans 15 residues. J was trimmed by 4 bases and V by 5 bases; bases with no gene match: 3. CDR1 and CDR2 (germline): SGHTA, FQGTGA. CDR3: CASSLAGGEYNEQFF. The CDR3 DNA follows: TGTGCCAGCAGCCTAGCGGGAGGGGAATACAATGAGCAGTTCTTC.

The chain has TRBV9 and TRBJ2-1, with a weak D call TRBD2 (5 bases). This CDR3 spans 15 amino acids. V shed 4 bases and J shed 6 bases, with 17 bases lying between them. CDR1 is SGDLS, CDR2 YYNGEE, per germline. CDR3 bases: TGTGCCAGCAGCTCGCTGGGAGATAGCAGCAATGAGCAGTTCTTC. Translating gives CASSSLGDSSNEQFF.

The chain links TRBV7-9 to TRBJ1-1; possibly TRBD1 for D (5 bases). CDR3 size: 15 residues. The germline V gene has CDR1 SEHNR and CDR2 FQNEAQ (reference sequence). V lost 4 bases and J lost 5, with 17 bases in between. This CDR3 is CASSSSRFGTTEAFF. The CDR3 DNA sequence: TGTGCCAGCAGCTCCTCACGCTTCGGGACGACTGAAGCTTTCTTT.

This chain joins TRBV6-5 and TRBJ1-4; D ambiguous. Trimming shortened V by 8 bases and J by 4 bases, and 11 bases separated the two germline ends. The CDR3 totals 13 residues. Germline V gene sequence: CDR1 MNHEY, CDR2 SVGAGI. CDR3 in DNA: TGTGCCAGCGGGGAAGGGTTTAATGAAAAACTGTTTTTT. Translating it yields CASGEGFNEKLFF.

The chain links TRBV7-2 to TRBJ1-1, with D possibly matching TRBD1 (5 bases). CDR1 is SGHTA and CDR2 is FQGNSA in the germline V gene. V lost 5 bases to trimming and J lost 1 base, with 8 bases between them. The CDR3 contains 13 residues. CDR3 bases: TGTGCCAGCAGCCGACAGAGGAACACTGAAGCTTTCTTT. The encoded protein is CASSRQRNTEAFF. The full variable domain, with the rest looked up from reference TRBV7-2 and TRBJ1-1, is GAGVSQSPSNKVTEKGKDVELRCDPISGHTALYWYRQSLGQGLEFLIYFQGNSAPDKSGLPSDRFSAERTGGSVSTLTIQRTQQEDSAVYLCASSRQRNTEAFFGQGTRLTVV.

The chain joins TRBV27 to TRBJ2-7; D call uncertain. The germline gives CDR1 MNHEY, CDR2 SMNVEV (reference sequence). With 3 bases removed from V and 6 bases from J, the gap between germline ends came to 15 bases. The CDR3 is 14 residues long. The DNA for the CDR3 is TGTGCCAGCAGTTTGCTTCTACCCCCGGCCGAGCAGTACTTC. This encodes CASSLLLPPAEQYF.